One and the same sample provided the 27 T cell receptor beta chains below, sequenced in a study of Ad26.COV2.S vaccination and SARS-CoV-2 variants. The treatment was: some 20 received Ad26.COV2.S at low or high dose, single or two shots; about 5 received placebo; per-sample allocation not given. Specimen acquisition occurred on day 63 following the initial vaccine or placebo injection. Sequenced by immunoSEQ multiplex PCR; TCRdb stores in-frame clones only, minus some. The data contain some 450,000 clones, 90% of them seen just once; the ten biggest clones take up under 4.5%. The sample here was peripheral blood, taken in a trial of Ad26.COV2.S vaccine versus placebo. All receptors come from a person aged 18-65 years who received the Ad26.COV2.S COVID-19 vaccine or a placebo.

This clone showed up just a few times. This sequence joins TRBV27 and TRBJ2-2; 8 bases are shared with TRBD2. V dropped 7 bases and J dropped 0; count of bases not matched to a gene: 1. Germline values: CDR1 MNHEY, CDR2 SMNVEV (reference sequence). The CDR3 has 14 amino acids. In DNA form, the CDR3 reads TGTGCCAGCACCGGGAGGGCGAACACCGGGGAGCTGTTTTTT. It encodes CASTGRANTGELFF.

This chain connects TRBV5-1 to TRBJ2-1; TRBD2 agrees at 8 bases. The CDR3 is 16 residues long. The V gene's germline CDR1 is SGHRS and CDR2 YFSETQ. V lost 0 bases, J lost 4 bases, and 6 bases stayed unmatched. The DNA for the CDR3 is TGCGCCAGCAGCTTGGTGGCTAGCGGGCGGTACAATGAGCAGTTCTTC. This gives the protein CASSLVASGRYNEQFF.

This chain links TRBV12-3 or TRBV12-4 with TRBJ1-1; D gene unclear. CDR3 length: 13 residues. Trimming left V 3 bases short and J 5 bases short, with 10 bases between. The DNA for the CDR3 is TGTGCCAGCAGTTTTGATGGAGTTACTGAAGCTTTCTTT. Its translation: CASSFDGVTEAFF.

The chain joins TRBV5-6 to TRBJ2-1; D possibly uses TRBD1 or TRBD2 (6 bases each). The V gene's germline CDR1 is SGHDT and CDR2 YYEEEE. This CDR3 spans 17 amino acids. V shed 6 bases and J shed 0 bases, with 19 bases lying between them. The CDR3 DNA is TGTGCCAGCATCCCTGGAGGGGGGTACAACTCCTACAATGAGCAGTTCTTC. This encodes CASIPGGGYNSYNEQFF.

The CDR3 loop is CASSVGPGLATDTQYF. The CDR3 DNA is TGTGCCAGCAGCGTAGGGCCGGGACTCGCCACAGATACGCAGTATTTT. The chain employs TRBV9 and TRBJ2-3; weak D call: TRBD2 (6 bases). The CDR3 has 16 amino acids. Germline V gene lookup returns CDR1 SGDLS and CDR2 YYNGEE. Between the trimmed V and J ends, which lost 0 bases and 2 bases, there was a span of 13 bases.

V usage is TRBV7-2 and J usage is TRBJ1-2, with 8 bases fitting TRBD1. The V segment lost 4 bases and the J segment 5 bases; nucleotides outside the gene matches: 18. The CDR3 runs 18 residues. The germline V gene encodes CDR1 SGHTA and CDR2 FQGNSA. CDR3 residues: CASSSPNTAQGASYGYTF. CDR3 bases: TGTGCCAGCAGCTCCCCTAACACCGCCCAGGGGGCCTCGTATGGCTACACCTTC.

The rearrangement uses TRBV30 and TRBJ2-7, with a weak D call TRBD1 (5 bases). The CDR3 runs to 11 residues. V was shortened by 4 bases and J by 2 bases, with 6 bases between the two germline ends. CDR1 is GTSNPN and CDR2 is SVGIG in the germline V gene (reference sequence). CDR3 amino acids: CAWKTAYEQYF. CDR3 DNA: TGTGCCTGGAAGACAGCCTACGAGCAGTACTTC.

The chain employs TRBV19 and TRBJ2-6; no clear D. The CDR3 length is 13 residues. V was shortened by 7 bases and J by 4 bases, with 8 bases between the two germline ends. Germline V lookup: CDR1 LNHDA, CDR2 SQIVND (reference sequence). The DNA of the CDR3 is TGTGCCAGTACCACTCTAGGGGCCAACGTCCTGACTTTC. Amino acids: CASTTLGANVLTF.

This clone was detected only once. The rearrangement links TRBV12-5 to TRBJ1-2; D is unresolved. The CDR3 loop spans 13 amino acids. Trimming stripped 5 bases from V and 4 bases from J, with 11 bases between. Germline V gene sequence: CDR1 LGHNT, CDR2 FRNRAP. The DNA of the CDR3 is TGTGCTAGTGGTAAGAGCGGCGGCTATGGCTACACCTTC. Encoded protein: CASGKSGGYGYTF.

The chain carries TRBV27 and TRBJ2-5; the D gene is possibly TRBD2 (5 bases). The V end lost 1 base, the J end lost 4 bases, and 7 bases lay between the germline ends. This CDR3 contains 13 residues. The germline V gene has CDR1 MNHEY and CDR2 SMNVEV (reference sequence). The CDR3 sequence is CASSLYRGETQYF. CDR3 bases: TGTGCCAGCAGTTTATACCGGGGAGAGACCCAGTACTTC.

The chain recombines TRBV4-1 with TRBJ1-4; D is ambiguous. CDR1 MGHRA and CDR2 YSYEKL come from the germline V gene. The CDR3 spans 16 residues. Trimming removed 0 bases from V and 7 bases from J, with 15 bases in between. The CDR3 DNA sequence: TGCGCCAGCAGCCAAGATTTAAAGGGAGCGGGTGAAAAACTGTTTTTT. Translating gives CASSQDLKGAGEKLFF.

This clone occurred a few times. The V gene is TRBV29-1, the J gene TRBJ2-7, with D tentatively TRBD1 (7 bases). CDR1 and CDR2 from the germline V gene are SQVTM and ANQGSEA. Deletions cut 0 bases from V and 7 bases from J, with 13 bases between. CDR3 length: 13 residues. In DNA form, the CDR3 reads TGCAGCGTTGAAGATGCCCCAGGGGGGGAGCAGTACTTC. It translates to CSVEDAPGGEQYF.

The gene calls are TRBV9 and TRBJ1-1, with D perhaps matching TRBD1 (6 bases). The CDR3 spans 15 residues. The germline V gene encodes CDR1 SGDLS and CDR2 YYNGEE. V was clipped by 0 bases and J by 0 bases, with 9 bases between them. The CDR3 DNA sequence: TGTGCCAGCAGCGTAGATGCAGGGGTGAACACTGAAGCTTTCTTT. Protein: CASSVDAGVNTEAFF.

CDR3 residues: CATPGQGYEQYF. DNA of the CDR3: TGTGCCACACCGGGACAGGGGTACGAGCAGTACTTC. The gene calls are TRBV6-5 and TRBJ2-7, with 10 bases that match TRBD1. From germline, CDR1 is MNHEY and CDR2 SVGAGI. This CDR3 contains 12 residues. The V segment lost 10 bases and the J segment 4 bases; nucleotides outside the gene matches: 4.

This clone was recorded a few times. The chain links TRBV6-6 to TRBJ2-6; 11 bases are a match to TRBD1. V shed 8 bases, J shed 1 base, and the junction held 4 bases outside the gene matches. This CDR3 comprises 16 residues. Germline values: CDR1 MNHNY, CDR2 SVGAGI (reference sequence). The chain's CDR3 is CASGDRGSSGANVLTF. CDR3 coding DNA: TGTGCCAGCGGGGACAGGGGGAGTTCTGGGGCCAACGTCCTGACTTTC.

V usage is TRBV7-9 and J usage is TRBJ2-1, with D tentatively TRBD2 (6 bases). CDR3 size: 16 residues. Germline V CDR1 and CDR2: SEHNR, FQNEAQ (reference sequence). Trimming left V 2 bases short and J 4 bases short, with 15 bases between. The CDR3 loop reads CASSLLASAIYNEQFF. In DNA form, the CDR3 reads TGTGCCAGCAGCTTATTGGCTAGCGCGATATACAATGAGCAGTTCTTC.

This chain connects TRBV19 to TRBJ1-2, with no clear D. The CDR3 extends over 12 amino acids. Trimming cost V 2 bases and J 8 bases, with 9 bases left between them. CDR1 LNHDA and CDR2 SQIVND come from the germline V gene (reference sequence). CDR3 loop: CASSISEGGYTF. The DNA of the CDR3 is TGTGCCAGTAGTATATCCGAGGGCGGCTACACCTTC.

The V gene is TRBV2, the J gene TRBJ2-3; D uncertain. Germline V gives CDR1 SNHLY, CDR2 FYNNEI. This CDR3 spans 17 amino acids. The V end was cut by 7 bases, the J end by 0 bases, with 20 bases between. The CDR3 loop is CASIIIRRLASTDTQYF. As DNA, the CDR3 is TGTGCCAGCATCATAATCCGTAGACTTGCTAGCACAGATACGCAGTATTTT.

V and J are TRBV4-2 and TRBJ1-2; D possibly corresponds to TRBD1 (5 bases). V lost 0 bases, J lost 5 bases, and 13 bases lay in between. This CDR3 is built from 15 residues. Per the germline V gene, CDR1 is LGHNA and CDR2 is YNFKEQ. The CDR3 nucleotides are TGTGCCAGCAGCCAAGAACCCAGGGAGGGTTATGGCTACACCTTC. Translated, it gives CASSQEPREGYGYTF.

The chain couples TRBV2 to TRBJ1-2, with a tentative D call TRBD1 (5 bases). Germline CDR1 is SNHLY and CDR2 is FYNNEI. This CDR3 has 13 residues. V dropped 6 bases and J dropped 5 bases, with 13 bases sitting between them. In nucleotides, the CDR3 is TGTGCCAGCAGAGGGAGGAGGACATATGGCTACACCTTC. Protein sequence: CASRGRRTYGYTF.

The chain has TRBV5-6 and TRBJ2-4, with 10 bases fitting TRBD1. CDR1 and CDR2 from the germline V gene are SGHDT and YYEEEE. The CDR3 runs 16 residues. J gave up 5 bases and V 3 bases, and 8 bases lay outside the gene matches. The DNA of the CDR3 is TGTGCCAGCAGCTATGGCGTGGGGACAGGGGAAAACATTCAGTACTTC. As protein: CASSYGVGTGENIQYF.

The chain carries TRBV28 and TRBJ2-7; D is undetermined. There are 14 residues in the CDR3. Germline V gives CDR1 MDHEN, CDR2 SYDVKM. V gave up 5 bases and J gave up 2 bases, with 13 bases separating them. CDR3 bases: TGTGCCAGCAGTCCGGTTGTACCTCCCTACGAGCAGTACTTC. The encoded protein is CASSPVVPPYEQYF. Full variable domain (rest looked up from reference TRBV28 and TRBJ2-7): DVKVTQSSRYLVKRTGEKVFLECVQDMDHENMFWYRQDPGLGLRLIYFSYDVKMKEKGDIPEGYSVSREKKERFSLILESASTNQTSMYLCASSPVVPPYEQYFGPGTRLTVT.

The rearrangement uses TRBV5-4 and TRBJ2-5; 8 positions agree with TRBD2. This CDR3 contains 15 residues. Germline V gene data show CDR1 as SGHNT and CDR2 as YYREEE (reference sequence). V lost 1 base, J lost 0 bases, and 2 bases stayed unmatched. Written as DNA, the CDR3 is TGTGCCAGCAGCTTGTTGGGACTAGACCAAGAGACCCAGTACTTC. Protein: CASSLLGLDQETQYF.

The chain links TRBV15 to TRBJ1-5; a possible D gene is TRBD1 (6 bases). V lost 6 bases and J 5 bases, leaving 23 bases between the germline ends. This CDR3 spans 17 amino acids. Germline lookup yields CDR1 LNHNV and CDR2 YYDKDF (reference sequence). The CDR3 nucleotides read TGTGCCACCAGTCTCTCCTTTGGGGGCGGGAGGGATCAGCCCCAGCATTTT. This encodes CATSLSFGGGRDQPQHF.

Details on this clone: Other DNA sequences of this sample code for an identical CDR3. The chain links TRBV4-2 to TRBJ2-1; 12 bases line up with TRBD2. Germline CDR1 reads LGHNA; CDR2 reads YNFKEQ. Trimming at V came to 1 base and at J to 8 bases, leaving 3 bases not matched to a gene. CDR3 length equals 15 residues. Here the CDR3 reads CASSQGLAGVDEQFF. CDR3 DNA sequence: TGTGCCAGCAGCCAAGGACTAGCGGGAGTGGATGAGCAGTTCTTC.

The CDR3 coding sequence is TGTGCCAGCAGTAAGGGACCTAACGAGCAGTACTTC. Translation: CASSKGPNEQYF. The chain joins TRBV2 to TRBJ2-7, with D perhaps being TRBD1 or TRBD2 (5 bases each). CDR1 is SNHLY and CDR2 is FYNNEI in the germline V gene. This CDR3 comprises 12 residues. V lost 5 bases, J lost 5 bases, and 10 bases lay in between.

The chain links TRBV12-3 or TRBV12-4 to TRBJ2-5; no clear D. This CDR3 has 12 amino acids. V lost 3 bases and J lost 2, with 4 bases in between. CDR3 nucleotide sequence: TGTGCCAGCAGTTTCATTCAAGAGACCCAGTACTTC. Encoded protein: CASSFIQETQYF.